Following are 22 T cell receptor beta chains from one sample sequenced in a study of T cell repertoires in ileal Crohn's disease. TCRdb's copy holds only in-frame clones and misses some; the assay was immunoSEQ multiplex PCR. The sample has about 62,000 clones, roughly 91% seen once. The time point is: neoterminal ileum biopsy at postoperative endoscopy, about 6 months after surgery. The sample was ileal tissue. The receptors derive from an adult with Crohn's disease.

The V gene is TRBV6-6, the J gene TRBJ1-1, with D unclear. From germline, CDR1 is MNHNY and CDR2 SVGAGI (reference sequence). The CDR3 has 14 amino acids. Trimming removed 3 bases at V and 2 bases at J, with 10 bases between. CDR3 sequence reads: CASSYLSGNTEAFF. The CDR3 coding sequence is TGTGCCAGCAGTTATCTGTCGGGTAACACTGAAGCTTTCTTT.

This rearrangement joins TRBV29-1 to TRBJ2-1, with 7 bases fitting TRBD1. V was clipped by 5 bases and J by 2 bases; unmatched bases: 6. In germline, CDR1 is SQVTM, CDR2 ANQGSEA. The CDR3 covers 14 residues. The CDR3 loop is CSVNRGSPYNEQFF. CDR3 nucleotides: TGCAGCGTTAACAGGGGCAGCCCCTACAATGAGCAGTTCTTC.

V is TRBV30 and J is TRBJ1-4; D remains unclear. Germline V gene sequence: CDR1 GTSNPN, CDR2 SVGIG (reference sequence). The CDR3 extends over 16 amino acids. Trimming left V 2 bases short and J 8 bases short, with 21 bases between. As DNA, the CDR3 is TGTGCCTGGAGTAACGGGAGGACTCGGATATTCGAAAAACTGTTTTTT. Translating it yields CAWSNGRTRIFEKLFF.

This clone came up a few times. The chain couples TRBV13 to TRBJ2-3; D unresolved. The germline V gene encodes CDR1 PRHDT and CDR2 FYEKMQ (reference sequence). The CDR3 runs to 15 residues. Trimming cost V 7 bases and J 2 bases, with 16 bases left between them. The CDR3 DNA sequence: TGTGCCAGCAAGGTGGCGGAGACGTACACAGATACGCAGTATTTT. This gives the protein CASKVAETYTDTQYF.

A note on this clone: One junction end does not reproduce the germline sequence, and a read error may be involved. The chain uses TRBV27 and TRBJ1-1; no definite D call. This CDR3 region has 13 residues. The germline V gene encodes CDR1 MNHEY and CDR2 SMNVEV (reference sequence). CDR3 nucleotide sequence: TGTGCCAGCAGCAAAACCAGGAACTCTGAAGCTTTCTTT. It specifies CASSKTRNSEAFF.

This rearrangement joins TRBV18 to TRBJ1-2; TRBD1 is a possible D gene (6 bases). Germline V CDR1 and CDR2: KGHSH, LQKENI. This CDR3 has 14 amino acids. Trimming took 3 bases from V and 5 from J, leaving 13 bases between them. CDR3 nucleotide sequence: TGTGCCAGCTCACCCTCGGGGGGCAAATATGGCTACACCTTC. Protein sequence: CASSPSGGKYGYTF.

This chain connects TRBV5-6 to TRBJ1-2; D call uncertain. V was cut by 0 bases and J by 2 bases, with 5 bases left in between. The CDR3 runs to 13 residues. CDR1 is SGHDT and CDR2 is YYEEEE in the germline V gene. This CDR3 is CASSLAQNYGYTF. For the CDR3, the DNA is TGTGCCAGCAGCTTGGCGCAGAACTATGGCTACACCTTC. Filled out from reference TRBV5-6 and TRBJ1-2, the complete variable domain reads DAGVTQSPTHLIKTRGQQVTLRCSPKSGHDTVSWYQQALGQGPQFIFQYYEEEERQRGNFPDRFSGHQFPNYSSELNVNALLLGDSALYLCASSLAQNYGYTFGSGTRLTVV.

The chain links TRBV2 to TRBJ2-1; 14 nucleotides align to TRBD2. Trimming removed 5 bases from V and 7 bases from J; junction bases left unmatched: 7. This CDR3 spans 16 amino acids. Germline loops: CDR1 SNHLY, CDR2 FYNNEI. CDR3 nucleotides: TGTGCCAGCAGTTGGCAGGGGACTAGCGGGGGTAATGAGCAGTTCTTC. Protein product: CASSWQGTSGGNEQFF.

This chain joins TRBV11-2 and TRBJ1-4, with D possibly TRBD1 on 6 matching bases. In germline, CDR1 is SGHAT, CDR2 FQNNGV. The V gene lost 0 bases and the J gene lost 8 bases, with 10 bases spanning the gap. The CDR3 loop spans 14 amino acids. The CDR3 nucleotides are TGTGCCAGCAGCTTAGACAGGGGTCGAGAAAAACTGTTTTTT. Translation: CASSLDRGREKLFF.

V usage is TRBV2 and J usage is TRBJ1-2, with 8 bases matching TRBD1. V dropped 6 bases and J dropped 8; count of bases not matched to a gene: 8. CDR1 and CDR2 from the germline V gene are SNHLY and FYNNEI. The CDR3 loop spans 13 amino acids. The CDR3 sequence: CASSAQGEGGYTF. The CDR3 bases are TGTGCCAGCAGCGCACAGGGGGAGGGAGGCTACACCTTC.

This CDR3 reads CASSPGLGPQETQYF. DNA for the CDR3: TGTGCCAGCAGTCCTGGACTAGGACCGCAAGAGACCCAGTACTTC. V gene TRBV7-2 combines with J gene TRBJ2-5; 7 nucleotides match TRBD2. CDR1 and CDR2 (germline): SGHTA, FQGNSA. The CDR3 loop spans 15 amino acids. J gave up 2 bases and V 6 bases, and 9 bases lay outside the gene matches.

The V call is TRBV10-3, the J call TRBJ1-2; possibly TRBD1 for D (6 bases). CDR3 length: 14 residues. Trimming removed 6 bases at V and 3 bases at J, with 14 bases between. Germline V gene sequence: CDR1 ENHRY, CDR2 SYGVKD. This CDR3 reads CAIRITGHDYGYTF. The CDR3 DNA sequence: TGTGCCATCAGGATCACGGGACATGACTATGGCTACACCTTC.

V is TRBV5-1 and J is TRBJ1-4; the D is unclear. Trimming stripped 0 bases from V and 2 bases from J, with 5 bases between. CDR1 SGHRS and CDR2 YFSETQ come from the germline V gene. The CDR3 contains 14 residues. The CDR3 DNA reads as TGCGCCAGCAGCTTGGAGAGCACTAATGAAAAACTGTTTTTT. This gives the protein CASSLESTNEKLFF.

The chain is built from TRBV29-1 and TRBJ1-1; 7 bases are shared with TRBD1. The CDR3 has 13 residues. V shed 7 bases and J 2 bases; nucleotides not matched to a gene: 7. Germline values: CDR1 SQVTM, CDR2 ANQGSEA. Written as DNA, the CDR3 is TGCAGCGGCCAACAGGGGACCAACACTGAAGCTTTCTTT. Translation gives CSGQQGTNTEAFF.

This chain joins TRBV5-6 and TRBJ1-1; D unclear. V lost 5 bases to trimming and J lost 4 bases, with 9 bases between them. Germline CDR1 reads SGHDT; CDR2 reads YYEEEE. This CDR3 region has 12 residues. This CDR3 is CASRPIGTEAFF. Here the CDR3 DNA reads TGTGCCAGCAGACCCATCGGCACTGAAGCTTTCTTT.

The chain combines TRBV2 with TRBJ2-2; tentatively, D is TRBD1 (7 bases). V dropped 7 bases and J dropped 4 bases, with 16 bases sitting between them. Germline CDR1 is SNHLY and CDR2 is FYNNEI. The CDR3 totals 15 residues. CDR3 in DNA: TGTGCCAGCAAGGCAGGGGGACTCAGCACCGGGGAGCTGTTTTTT. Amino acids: CASKAGGLSTGELFF.

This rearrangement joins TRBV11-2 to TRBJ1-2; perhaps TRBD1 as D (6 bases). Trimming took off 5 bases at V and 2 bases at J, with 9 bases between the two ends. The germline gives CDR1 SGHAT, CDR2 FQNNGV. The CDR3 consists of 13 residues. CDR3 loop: CASSRQENYGYTF. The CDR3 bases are TGTGCCAGCAGCCGACAGGAAAACTATGGCTACACCTTC.

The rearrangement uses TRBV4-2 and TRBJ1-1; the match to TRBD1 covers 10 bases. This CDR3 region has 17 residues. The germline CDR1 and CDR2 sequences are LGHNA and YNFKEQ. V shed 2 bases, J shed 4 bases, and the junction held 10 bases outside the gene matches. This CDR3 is CASSQWRGQGSFTEAFF. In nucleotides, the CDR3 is TGTGCCAGCAGCCAATGGAGGGGACAGGGGAGTTTCACTGAAGCTTTCTTT.

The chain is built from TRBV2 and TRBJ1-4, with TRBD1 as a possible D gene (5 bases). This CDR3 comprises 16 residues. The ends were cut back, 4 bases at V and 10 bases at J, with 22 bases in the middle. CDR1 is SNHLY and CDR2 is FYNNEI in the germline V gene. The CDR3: CASSGLQATLDGKLFF. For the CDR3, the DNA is TGTGCCAGCAGTGGCCTACAGGCGACCTTAGACGGAAAACTGTTTTTT.

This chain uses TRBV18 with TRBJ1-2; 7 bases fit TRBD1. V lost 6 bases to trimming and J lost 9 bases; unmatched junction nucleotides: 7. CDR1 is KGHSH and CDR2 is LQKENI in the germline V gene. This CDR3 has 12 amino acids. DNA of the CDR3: TGTGCCAGCTCCCAAGACAGGGAGAGCTACACCTTC. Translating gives CASSQDRESYTF.

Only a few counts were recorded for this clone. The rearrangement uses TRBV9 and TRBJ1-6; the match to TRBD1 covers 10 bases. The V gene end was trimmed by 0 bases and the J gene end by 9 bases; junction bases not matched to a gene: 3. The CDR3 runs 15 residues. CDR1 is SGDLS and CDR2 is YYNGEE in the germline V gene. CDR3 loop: CASSVARDRGSPLHF. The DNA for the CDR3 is TGTGCCAGCAGCGTAGCTCGGGACAGGGGTTCACCCCTCCACTTT. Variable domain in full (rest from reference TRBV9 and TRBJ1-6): DSGVTQTPKHLITATGQRVTLRCSPRSGDLSVYWYQQSLDQGLQFLIQYYNGEERAKGNILERFSAQQFPDLHSELNLSSLELGDSALYFCASSVARDRGSPLHFGNGTRLTVT.

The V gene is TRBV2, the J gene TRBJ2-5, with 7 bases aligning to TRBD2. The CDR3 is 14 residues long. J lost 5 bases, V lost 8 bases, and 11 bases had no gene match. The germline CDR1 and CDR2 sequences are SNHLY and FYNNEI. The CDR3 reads CASRKGRGGETQYF. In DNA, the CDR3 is TGTGCCAGCCGTAAGGGGCGGGGAGGGGAGACCCAGTACTTC. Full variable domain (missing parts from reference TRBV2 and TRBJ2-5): EPEVTQTPSHQVTQMGQEVILRCVPISNHLYFYWYRQILGQKVEFLVSFYNNEISEKSEIFDDQFSVERPDGSNFTLKIRSTKLEDSAMYFCASRKGRGGETQYFGPGTRLLVL.